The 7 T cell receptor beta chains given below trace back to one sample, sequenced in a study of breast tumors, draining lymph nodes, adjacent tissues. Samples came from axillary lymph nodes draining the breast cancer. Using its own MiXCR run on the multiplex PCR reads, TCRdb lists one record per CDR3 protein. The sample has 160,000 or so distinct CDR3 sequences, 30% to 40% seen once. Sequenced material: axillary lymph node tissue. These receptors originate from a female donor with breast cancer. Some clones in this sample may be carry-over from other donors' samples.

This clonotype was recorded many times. This CDR3 reads CASSSGTANYGYTF. In DNA, the CDR3 is TGTGCCAGCAGCTCCGGGACAGCTAACTATGGCTACACCTTC. This rearrangement joins TRBV5-4 to TRBJ1-2; 7 bases match TRBD1. The V segment lost 3 bases and the J segment 0 bases; nucleotides outside the gene matches: 2. CDR1 is SGHNT, CDR2 YYREEE, per germline (reference sequence). The CDR3 has 14 amino acids. Full variable domain (remainder filled in from reference TRBV5-4 and TRBJ1-2): ETGVTQSPTHLIKTRGQQVTLRCSSQSGHNTVSWYQQALGQGPQFIFQYYREEENGRGNFPPRFSGLQFPNYSSELNVNALELDDSALYLCASSSGTANYGYTFGSGTRLTVV.

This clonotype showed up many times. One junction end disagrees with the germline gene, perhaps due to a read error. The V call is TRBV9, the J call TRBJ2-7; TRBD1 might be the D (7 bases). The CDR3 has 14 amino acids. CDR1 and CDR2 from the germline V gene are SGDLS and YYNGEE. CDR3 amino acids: CASSGRDSHYEQSF. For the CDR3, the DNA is TGTGCCAGCAGCGGGCGGGACAGTCACTACGAGCAGTCCTTC.

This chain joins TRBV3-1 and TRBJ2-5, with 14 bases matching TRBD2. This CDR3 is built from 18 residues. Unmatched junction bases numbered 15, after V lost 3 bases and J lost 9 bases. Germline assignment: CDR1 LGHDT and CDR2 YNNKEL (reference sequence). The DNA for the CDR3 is TGTGCCAGCAGCCAGCGACTAGCGGGAGGGACAGGTCGTAGGTCCCAGTACTTC. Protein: CASSQRLAGGTGRRSQYF.

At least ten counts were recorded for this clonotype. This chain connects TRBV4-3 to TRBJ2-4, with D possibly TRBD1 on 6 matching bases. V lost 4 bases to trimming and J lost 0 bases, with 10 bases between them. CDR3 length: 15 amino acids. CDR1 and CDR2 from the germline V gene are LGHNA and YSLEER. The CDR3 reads CASSPGTLAKNIQYF. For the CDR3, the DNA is TGCGCCAGCAGCCCAGGGACATTAGCCAAAAACATTCAGTACTTC.

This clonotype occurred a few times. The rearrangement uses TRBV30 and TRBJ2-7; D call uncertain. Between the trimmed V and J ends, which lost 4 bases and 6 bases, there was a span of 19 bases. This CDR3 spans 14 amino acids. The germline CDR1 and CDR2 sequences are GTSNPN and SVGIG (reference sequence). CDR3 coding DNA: TGTGCCTGGACCCGGACCCTTACGACCAGCGAGCAGTACTTC. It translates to CAWTRTLTTSEQYF.

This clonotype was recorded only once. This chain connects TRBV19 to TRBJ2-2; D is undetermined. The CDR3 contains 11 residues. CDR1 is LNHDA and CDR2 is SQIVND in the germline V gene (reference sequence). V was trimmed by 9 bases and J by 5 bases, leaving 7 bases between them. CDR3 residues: CASTPTGELFF. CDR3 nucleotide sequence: TGTGCCAGCACCCCAACCGGGGAGCTGTTTTTT.

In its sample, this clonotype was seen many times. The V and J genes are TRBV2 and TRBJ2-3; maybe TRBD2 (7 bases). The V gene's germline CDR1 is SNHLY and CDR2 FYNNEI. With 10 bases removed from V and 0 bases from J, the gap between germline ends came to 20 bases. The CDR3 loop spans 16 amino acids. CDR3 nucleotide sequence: TGTGCCATCCTCATGGGGGGGGCCGCTAGCACAGATACGCAGTATTTT. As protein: CAILMGGAASTDTQYF.